A selection of T cell receptor beta chains follows, all from one sample in a study of cytomegalovirus exposure and HLA in healthy donors. Some clones are missing from TCRdb's copy, which holds only in-frame ones; the method was immunoSEQ multiplex PCR. The sample contains fewer than 200,000 clones, about 80% of which appear only once. The specimen was PBMCs. The receptor set was obtained from a woman under 40 in good health and CMV-seronegative. CDR3s include the opening cysteine and the closing phenylalanine or tryptophan. D genes are given only for firm matches. Only part of the rows carry a size: once, few, many, or a class if the clone is expanded.

- - TRBJ2-4 TRBV6-1 TGTGCCAGCAGCGAAGAGCCCGTTTCAAACAGTCAGTACTTC CASSEEPVSNSQYF
- - TRBJ2-5 TRBV5-4 TGTGCCAGCAGCTTGGTTCCGGAGACCCAGTACTTC CASSLVPETQYF
TRBD2 - TRBJ2-1 TRBV27 TGTGCCAGCAGTTCTCTAGCGGGGGTTCCCCTCTCCTACAATGAGCAGTTCTTC CASSSLAGVPLSYNEQFF
TRBD2 - TRBJ2-1 TRBV7-2 TGTGCCAGCAGCTTAGTAGGGACTAGCGGGAGGGGCTACAATGAGCAGTTCTTC CASSLVGTSGRGYNEQFF
- - TRBJ2-3 TRBV5-1 TGCGCCAGCAGCTTGGTGGGCCTGCTCACAGATACGCAGTATTTT CASSLVGLLTDTQYF
TRBD1 once TRBJ2-7 TRBV6-6 TGTGCCAGTAGGCCGGGACAGTCCTTTTACGAGCAGTACTTC CASRPGQSFYEQYF
- - TRBJ1-1 TRBV5-1 TGCGCCAGCAGCTTCATCAGGGGTGAAAACACTGAAGCTTTCTTT CASSFIRGENTEAFF
TRBD1 few TRBJ1-4 TRBV19 TGTGCCAGTAGTTCGCGGACAGGGGCGGCTAATGAAAAACTGTTTTTT CASSSRTGAANEKLFF
- few TRBJ1-4 TRBV27 TGTGCCAGCAGTTTACCCCAGAGGACTAATGAAAAACTGTTTTTT CASSLPQRTNEKLFF
- - TRBJ1-6 TRBV7-8 TGTGCCAGCAGCTATCGACAGGTCGGTGATTCACCCCTCCACTTT CASSYRQVGDSPLHF
- - TRBJ2-7 TRBV9 TGTGCCAGCAGCGTAGTAGGGCAGGGGTACGAGCAGTACTTC CASSVVGQGYEQYF
- few TRBJ2-1 TRBV5-1 TGCGCCAGCAGCTTGGCCGGACATATGTACAATGAGCAGTTCTTC CASSLAGHMYNEQFF
TRBD2 - TRBJ2-5 TRBV2 TGTGCCAGCAGTCCTCTAGCGGGGGGCCAAGAGACCCAGTACTTC CASSPLAGGQETQYF
TRBD1 - TRBJ2-1 TRBV9 TGTGCCAGCAGCGTAGAGGTGACAGGGAGTGAGCAGTTCTTC CASSVEVTGSEQFF
- - TRBJ2-1 TRBV5-1 TGCGCCAGCAGCTTGGCAGGTGGCGACAATGAGCAGTTCTTC CASSLAGGDNEQFF
TRBD1 - TRBJ2-7 TRBV7-8 TGTGCCAGCAGTCGGCAGGGGGAGACCTACGAGCAGTACTTC CASSRQGETYEQYF
- - TRBJ2-5 TRBV2 TGTGCCAGCACTTCAACATGGTCCCAAGAGACCCAGTACTTC CASTSTWSQETQYF
TRBD2 - TRBJ2-1 TRBV7-2 TGTGCCAGCAGCCTATTAGCGGGGGGGTACAATGAGCAGTTCTTC CASSLLAGGYNEQFF
- few TRBJ2-5 TRBV19 TGTGCCAGTAGTACACCCGCCCGGGAGACCCAGTACTTC CASSTPARETQYF
TRBD1 - TRBJ1-2 TRBV2 TGTGCCAGCAGTGATAGGCCGGGACAGGTCGTTTTCCCCTTC CASSDRPGQVVFPF
- few TRBJ2-1 TRBV5-1 TGCGCCAGCAGCTTGTCCTTCGGCACATCGGGCAATGAGCAGTTCTTC CASSLSFGTSGNEQFF
- - TRBJ2-6 TRBV5-6 TGTGCCAGCAGCTTGGTGGAGTCCCTGAGCTCTGGGGCCAACGTCCTGACTTTC CASSLVESLSSGANVLTF
TRBD1 once TRBJ1-1 TRBV7-9 TGTGCCAGCAGCTTAGGGGACAGGGGCGCTTTCTTT CASSLGDRGAFF
- - TRBJ2-7 TRBV7-8 TGTGCCAGCAGCCCACGGGATAGGACCTTCGAGCAGTACTTC CASSPRDRTFEQYF
TRBD1 once TRBJ2-5 TRBV6-5 TGTGCCAGCAAAGCAGGGGGCGCGGGCGAGACCCAGTACTTC CASKAGGAGETQYF
TRBD2 - TRBJ2-1 TRBV15 TGTGCCACCAGCAGAGAAACTAGCGGGAGCTCCTACAATGAGCAGTTCTTC CATSRETSGSSYNEQFF
TRBD2 - TRBJ2-1 TRBV7-9 TGTGCCAGCAGCCACCGGGCGGGGGGCAATGAGCAGTTCTTC CASSHRAGGNEQFF
TRBD1 few TRBJ1-1 TRBV5-4 TGTGCCAGCAGCTGGGGGACAGGGGAAGTCACTGAAGCTTTCTTT CASSWGTGEVTEAFF
TRBD1 - TRBJ2-1 TRBV27 TGTGCCAGCAGCTGGGACAGGGGGCCCTCCAATGAGCAGTTCTTC CASSWDRGPSNEQFF
TRBD1 - TRBJ1-3 TRBV6-6 TGTGCCAGCAGTCGGACAGGGCAAATCGGAAACACCATATATTTT CASSRTGQIGNTIYF
TRBD1 - TRBJ2-7 TRBV28 TGTGCCAGCAGTCCTCGTCCCGGGACAGGGGACGAGCAGTACTTC CASSPRPGTGDEQYF
TRBD1 - TRBJ1-4 TRBV7-2 TGTGCCAGCAGCTTAGTACAGGGGTCGGAAAAACTGTTTTTT CASSLVQGSEKLFF
- once TRBJ2-1 TRBV7-9 TGTGCCAGCAGCAGAACAGCTAACTTAAGAGATGAGCAGTTCTTC CASSRTANLRDEQFF
- - TRBJ2-3 TRBV7-9 TGTGCCAGCAGCTTACAGGGGCCCTCAGATACGCAGTATTTT CASSLQGPSDTQYF
TRBD1 - TRBJ1-2 TRBV7-8 TGTGCCAGCAGCTTAGGGACAGGAGCCTATGGCTACACCTTC CASSLGTGAYGYTF
- - TRBJ1-1 TRBV5-1 TGCGCCAGCAGAGCAGGCACTGAAGCTTTCTTT CASRAGTEAFF
TRBD1 - TRBJ2-7 TRBV6-1 TGTGCCAGCAGTGCACGAGGGGGCGGCCTTTATTCCGAGCAGTACTTC CASSARGGGLYSEQYF
- - TRBJ2-1 TRBV2 TGTGCCAGCAGTACAGGGACCTTGTACAATGAGCAGTTCTTC CASSTGTLYNEQFF
- - TRBJ2-3 TRBV11-2 TGTGCCAGCAGCTTAGTCGGCGGTTCTAGCACAGATACGCAGTATTTT CASSLVGGSSTDTQYF
TRBD2 - TRBJ2-7 TRBV7-3 TGTGCCAGCAGTTTAGCGGGAGGGCCGTACGAGCAGTACTTC CASSLAGGPYEQYF
- - TRBJ1-1 TRBV6-6 TGTGCCAGCAGTTGGCTGGGGGGTTTGGGCACTGAAGCTTTCTTT CASSWLGGLGTEAFF
TRBD2 - TRBJ2-3 TRBV4-1 TGCGCCAGCAGCCAAGATTCCCTCTTAGCGGGGAAGACAGATACGCAGTATTTT CASSQDSLLAGKTDTQYF
TRBD2 - TRBJ2-5 TRBV19 TGTGCCAGTACTTATTCTAGCGGTCTCCAAGAGACCCAGTACTTC CASTYSSGLQETQYF
- - TRBJ1-1 TRBV19 TGTGCCAGTAGTATAGGAGGGTACACTGAAGCTTTCTTT CASSIGGYTEAFF
TRBD2 - TRBJ2-7 TRBV6-5 TGTGCCAGCAGTTACGGCGGGAGTAGGTACGAGCAGTACTTC CASSYGGSRYEQYF
- - TRBJ1-3 TRBV10-2 TGCGCCAGCAGTCCTCATCCAGGGGATACTGGAAACACCATATATTTT CASSPHPGDTGNTIYF
TRBD1 - TRBJ2-3 TRBV9 TGTGCCAGCAGCGTAGGGGTCCTGACAGGGGGAACAGATACGCAGTATTTT CASSVGVLTGGTDTQYF